What follows is one T cell receptor beta chain and its context. Its antigen is currently unknown. Original data processing: In the immunoSEQ data, sequences were junction-only and lacked quality scores, so filtering differed. Profiled with immunoSEQ multiplex PCR; TCRdb holds only in-frame clones, not every one. V and J calls and clone size are as listed in that table; D and trimming were resolved from the DNA. The sample has about 2.1 million clones, 90% to 95% seen once. The V gene's germline CDR1 is MDHEN and CDR2 SYDVKM. The junction had 14 bases not matched to a gene; V was cut back by 6 bases and J by 10 bases. This CDR3 has 16 amino acids. The data originate from a study of shared clonotypes between healthy human individuals. CD45RO-negative, CCR7-selected cells formed the naive CD8 fraction, which excluded terminally differentiated effector memory CD45RA+ cells. Caucasian adults residing in Nashville, Tennessee made up all the donors.

Findings and limits, study-wide: Researchers sampled blood only, noting tissue repertoires likely differ. Rarefaction showed sorted-subset sequencing was incomplete despite large depth.

The sequence came from a young man in good health. Some clones in this sample may be carry-over from other donors' samples. V is TRBV28 and J is TRBJ2-3, with 12 bases matching TRBD2. The sample consisted of naive CD8+ T cells from PBMCs. CDR3 DNA: TGTGCCAGCAGACTTACCCTACTAGCGGGAGGCCCTCCGCAGTATTTT. This translates into CASRLTLLAGGPPQYF.